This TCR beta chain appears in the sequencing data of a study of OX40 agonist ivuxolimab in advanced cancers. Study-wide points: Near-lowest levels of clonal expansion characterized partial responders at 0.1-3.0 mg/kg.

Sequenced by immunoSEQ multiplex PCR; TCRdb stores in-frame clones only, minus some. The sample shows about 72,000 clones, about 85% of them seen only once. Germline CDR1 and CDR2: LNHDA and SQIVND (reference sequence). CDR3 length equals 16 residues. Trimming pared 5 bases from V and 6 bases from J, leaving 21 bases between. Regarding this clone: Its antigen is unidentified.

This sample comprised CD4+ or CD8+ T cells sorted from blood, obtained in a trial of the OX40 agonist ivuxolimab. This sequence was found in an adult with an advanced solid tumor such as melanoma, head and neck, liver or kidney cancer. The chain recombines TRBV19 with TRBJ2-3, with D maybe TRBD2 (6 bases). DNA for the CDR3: TGTGCCAGTAGTGGGGTGGACTTAGCGGCCCGGGATACGCAGTATTTT. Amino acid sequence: CASSGVDLAARDTQYF.